This T cell receptor (beta chain) was sequenced for a study of T-cell memory formation after mild COVID-19. The CDR3 has 15 residues. The V and J ends lost 0 bases and 4 bases respectively, with 12 bases between them. Germline V gene sequence: CDR1 LGHDT, CDR2 YNNKEL (reference sequence). A single record per CDR3 protein comes from TCRdb applying MiXCR to the 5' RACE reads. The data show 250,000 to 300,000 distinct CDR3 sequences, with 15% to 20% seen just once and about a fifth held by the top ten. This clonotype was seen a handful of times. The V gene is TRBV3-1, the J gene TRBJ1-2, with a weak D call TRBD1 (5 bases). This clonotype was sampled from a man aged 18 to 30 who had mild COVID-19 (a few samples of this study predate the infection). Cell type and time point are not known. The sample was PBMCs or a T cell subset sorted from them (not recorded which). CDR3 sequence (DNA): TGTGCCAGCAGCCAAGAGGGCAGGGCTGGCTATGGCTACACCTTC. Translation gives CASSQEGRAGYGYTF.